This T cell receptor (beta chain) is drawn from a study of Graves' ophthalmopathy and Graves' hyperthyroidism. On this clonotype: Its target is not known. A junction end diverges from the germline sequence, so it may reflect a read error.

The study's findings and limits: Ophthalmopathy progression predictions by the model showed about 72% specificity and approximately 67% sensitivity. For separating ophthalmopathy from stable hyperthyroidism, a 13-signature model gave 85% to 90% sensitivity and roughly 83% specificity.

Ophthalmopathic donors had moderate-to-severe activity, CAS ≥3 and NOSPECS ≥4, with disease that had lasted under 3 months. Clinical symptoms, serum thyroxine, TRAb, thyroid ultrasound and orbital computed tomography were relied on for diagnosis. Scientists amplified the TCR beta CDR3 regions from RNA transcripts. The library came from an HTBI-primed first-round RT-PCR and a second-round multiplex PCR. A single record per CDR3 protein comes from TCRdb applying MiXCR to the multiplex PCR reads. The sample shows 650,000 to 800,000 distinct CDR3 sequences, roughly 39% of them seen only once. This CDR3 has 15 residues. CDR1 and CDR2 from the germline V gene are SGHKS and YYEKEE (reference sequence).

This rearrangement joins TRBV5-5 to TRBJ1-3; a weak D match, TRBD1 (6 bases). The specimen was peripheral blood. The sequence derives from an adult man with Graves' ophthalmopathy. The CDR3 reads CASRLAGTPGDTIYF. DNA of the CDR3: TGTGCCAGCAGGTTGGCCGGGACACCGGGGGACACCATATATTTT.